What follows is one T cell receptor (beta chain) and its context. What it binds is not known. The length of the CDR3 is 13 residues. Per the germline V gene, CDR1 is LNHDA and CDR2 is SQIVND (reference sequence). Trimming pared 4 bases from V and 6 bases from J, leaving 9 bases between. Donors were nominally healthy when sampled, though unrecorded immune exposures were likely. The sample belongs to a study of cytomegalovirus exposure and HLA in healthy donors. Study findings and constraints: Later on, a genetic analysis was performed. It linked a missense variant in DCLRE1C with V- and J-gene trimming of TCR beta.

13 Jbeta primers and 60 Vbeta primers were used for the PCR. TCRdb's table, derived via immunoSEQ multiplex PCR, lists solely in-frame clones and lacks some. The repertoire holds approximately 170,000 clones, 73% seen once, with approximately 5.6% in the top ten. The sequence derives from a woman aged 18-29 years in good health and CMV-seropositive. The rearrangement uses TRBV19 and TRBJ2-2, with D perhaps TRBD1 (6 bases). The source material was PBMCs. The CDR3 is CASSKNRAGELFF. The CDR3 region has the DNA TGTGCCAGTAGTAAAAACAGGGCCGGGGAGCTGTTTTTT.